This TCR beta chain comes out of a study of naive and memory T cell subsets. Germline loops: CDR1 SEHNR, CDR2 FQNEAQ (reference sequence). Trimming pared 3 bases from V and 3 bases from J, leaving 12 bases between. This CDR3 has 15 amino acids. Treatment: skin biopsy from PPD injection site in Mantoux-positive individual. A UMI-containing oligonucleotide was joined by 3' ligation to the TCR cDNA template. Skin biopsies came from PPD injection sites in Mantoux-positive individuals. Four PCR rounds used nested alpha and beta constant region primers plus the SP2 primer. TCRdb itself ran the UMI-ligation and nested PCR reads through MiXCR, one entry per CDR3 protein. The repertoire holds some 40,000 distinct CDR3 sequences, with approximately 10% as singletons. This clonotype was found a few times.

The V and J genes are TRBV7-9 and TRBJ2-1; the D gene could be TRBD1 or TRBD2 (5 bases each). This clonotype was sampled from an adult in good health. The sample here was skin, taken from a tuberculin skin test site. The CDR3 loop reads CASSFRTRDYNEQFF. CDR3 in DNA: TGTGCCAGCAGCTTTAGGACACGGGACTACAATGAGCAGTTCTTC.